This entry lists 8 T cell receptor beta chains sequenced from one sample in a study of blood T cell repertoires in COVID-19 (TCRdb year 2020). To prepare the library, the immunoSEQ multiplex PCR assay was applied. Not all clones reach the TCRdb copy of this immuneACCESS table, which keeps in-frame sequences only. Checked studies attribute under half of the gap to unresolved V genes and leave the rest unexplained. The sample table holds roughly 320,000 clones, of which approximately 85% were seen once. Clones ranked in the top ten supply around 7.2% of the sample. Source material: peripheral blood. The receptors derive from a human donor in a cohort sampled during active COVID-19.

The chain uses TRBV7-9 and TRBJ1-2, with D perhaps matching TRBD1 (5 bases). This CDR3 spans 14 amino acids. Germline CDR1 SEHNR, CDR2 FQNEAQ (reference sequence). Trimming pared 2 bases from V and 3 bases from J, leaving 10 bases between. In DNA form, the CDR3 reads TGTGCCAGCAGCTTATTCGGGGGAGACTATGGCTACACCTTC. It specifies CASSLFGGDYGYTF.

The chain links TRBV9 to TRBJ1-5; D is uncertain. In germline, CDR1 is SGDLS, CDR2 YYNGEE. The CDR3 is made up of 14 amino acids. V lost 0 bases and J lost 7, with 11 bases in between. CDR3 sequence reads: CASSVAAEGQPQHF. The CDR3 DNA sequence: TGTGCCAGCAGCGTAGCGGCAGAGGGCCAGCCCCAGCATTTT.

The chain couples TRBV5-8 to TRBJ1-4, with 7 bases that match TRBD1. V lost 7 bases, J lost 8 bases, and 14 bases stayed unmatched. Germline CDR1 reads SGHTS; CDR2 reads YDEGEE. The CDR3 has 15 residues. CDR3 amino acids: CASGPTGVGLEKLFF. The CDR3 nucleotides read TGTGCCAGCGGCCCTACAGGGGTAGGACTGGAAAAACTGTTTTTT.

This sequence joins TRBV11-1 and TRBJ2-3; tentatively, D is TRBD2 (6 bases). V lost 0 bases and J 0 bases, leaving 10 bases between the germline ends. The germline V gene has CDR1 SGHAT and CDR2 FQDESV (reference sequence). This CDR3 has 16 amino acids. Here the CDR3 reads CASSLARGTSTDTQYF. The CDR3 bases are TGTGCCAGCAGCTTAGCGCGCGGGACTAGCACAGATACGCAGTATTTT.

The gene calls are TRBV18 and TRBJ1-2; D possibly corresponds to TRBD1 (5 bases). The CDR3 covers 15 residues. Looked up from germline, CDR1 is KGHSH and CDR2 is LQKENI. The V end lost 0 bases, the J end lost 8 bases, and 16 bases lay between the germline ends. The CDR3 protein is CASSPPVGAGYGYTF. In nucleotides, the CDR3 is TGTGCCAGCTCACCACCGGTTGGGGCAGGGTACGGCTACACCTTC.

V usage is TRBV6-5 and J usage is TRBJ2-2; no firm D call. This CDR3 contains 14 residues. Trimming stripped 6 bases from V and 7 bases from J, with 15 bases between. CDR1 and CDR2 from the germline V gene are MNHEY and SVGAGI. The CDR3 loop is CASSNSIGGGELFF. Written as DNA, the CDR3 is TGTGCCAGCAGCAACTCTATTGGTGGCGGGGAGCTGTTTTTT.

This sequence joins TRBV11-3 and TRBJ2-1; weak D call: TRBD1 (5 bases). This CDR3 is 14 amino acids long. V was cut by 2 bases and J by 8 bases, with 13 bases left in between. Germline V gene sequence: CDR1 SGHNT, CDR2 YENEEA. In DNA form, the CDR3 reads TGTGCCAGCAGCTTATCGCGGCTAGGGGATGAGCAGTTCTTC. This encodes CASSLSRLGDEQFF.

V is TRBV3-1 (or the pseudogene TRBV3-2) and J is TRBJ2-1; D remains unclear. CDR1 is LGHDT, CDR2 YNNKEL, per germline (reference sequence). The CDR3 length is 12 residues. The V end lost 0 bases, the J end lost 13 bases, and 10 bases lay between the germline ends. DNA for the CDR3: TGTGCCAGCAGCCAAGAAGGCCGTAGCCAGTTCTTC. This sequence encodes CASSQEGRSQFF.